This paragraph reports one T cell receptor beta chain. Antigen unknown. The sample belongs to a study of cytomegalovirus exposure and HLA in healthy donors. The overall study: In a previous analysis, nearly 120 million unique TCR beta sequences were found from roughly 180 million T cells. Study results and caveats: In most subjects, TCR beta sequences reportedly gave accurate predictions of HLA-A and HLA-B alleles. TCR beta V- and J-gene trimming, according to a later analysis, was linked to a missense DCLRE1C variant.

Germline V gene data show CDR1 as SGHRS and CDR2 as YFSETQ. J gave up 7 bases and V 0 bases, and 6 bases lay outside the gene matches. The CDR3 has 15 residues. The PCR contained 60 Vbeta and 13 Jbeta primers. Generated by immunoSEQ multiplex PCR, the TCRdb table keeps only in-frame clones and is missing some. The table shows roughly 100,000 clones, with 65% to 90% occurring only once. The V call is TRBV5-1, the J call TRBJ2-1; 8 bases are a match to TRBD1. Specimen: PBMCs. The receptor comes from a man aged 50 or older in good health and CMV-seronegative. The CDR3, as DNA: TGCGCCAGCAGCTTGGAGACAGGGGTAGGTAATGAGCAGTTCTTC. This encodes CASSLETGVGNEQFF.